The sequence of this T cell receptor beta chain was determined in a study of blood T cell repertoires in COVID-19. Study information: T cells, B-cell-depleted T cells, or PBMCs provided the cDNA or gDNA that served as material.

Original processing methods: The authors estimated nucleated cell counts from reference gene primer amplification. The assay was immunoSEQ multiplex PCR, and TCRdb's table has in-frame clones only and misses some. That table gives V, J and clone size, and the DNA gave D and trimming. Among about 160,000 clones, approximately 81% were seen once, and the ten largest hold approximately 8%. Participants spanned ages about 18 to 89 years and resided in fewer than 30 US areas. Recovered status applied to Cohort 3 donors who had two consecutive negative PCRs. It also applied to those with clearance or with symptom resolution. Trimming cost V 0 bases and J 2 bases, with 10 bases left between them. This CDR3 is built from 15 residues. CDR1 is SGDLS and CDR2 is YYNGEE in the germline V gene.

The chain couples TRBV9 to TRBJ2-3; D possibly corresponds to TRBD2 (5 bases). Sequenced material: PBMCs or T cells enriched from blood (not recorded which). The sequence came from a woman aged 50 to 65 who had recovered from COVID-19. The CDR3 sequence: CASSVGSGFTDTQYF. The DNA for the CDR3 is TGTGCCAGCAGCGTAGGAAGCGGTTTCACAGATACGCAGTATTTT.